This is a list of T cell receptor beta chains from one sample in a study of T cell responses to AZD1222 COVID-19 vaccine. Measured with immunoSEQ multiplex PCR; TCRdb has only the in-frame clones, and not every one. Of about 54,000 clones listed, about 89% are singletons. Sample: peripheral blood, taken 28 days after the second AZD1222 dose. The receptors come from an adult who received the AZD1222 COVID-19 vaccine. The CDR3 runs from the conserved cysteine through the conserved F or W. The D gene is left open where the match is weak. Size tells how often a clone was seen (once, few, many) or the class of an expanded clone, and some rows leave it out.

v_call	d_call	j_call	clone_size	cdr3_aa	cdr3_nt
TRBV6-5	NA	TRBJ2-1	NA	CASSLGRGIYNEQFF	TGTGCCAGCAGTTTAGGTCGCGGGATTTACAATGAGCAGTTCTTC
TRBV29-1	NA	TRBJ1-1	NA	CSGKTAGDTEAFF	TGCAGCGGAAAGACGGCGGGGGACACTGAAGCTTTCTTT
TRBV6-1	TRBD1	TRBJ1-5	NA	CASSEGDRRGNQPQHF	TGTGCCAGCAGTGAAGGGGACAGAAGGGGCAATCAGCCCCAGCATTTT
TRBV14	NA	TRBJ2-1	NA	CASSRGGQQFF	TGTGCCAGCAGCCGGGGGGGGCAGCAGTTCTTC
TRBV24-1	TRBD2	TRBJ2-7	NA	CATSTSGSGNEQYF	TGTGCCACCAGTACTAGCGGGAGTGGCAACGAGCAGTACTTC
TRBV19	TRBD1	TRBJ1-5	NA	CASSIRRTGYSMEPQHF	TGTGCCAGTAGTATCCGACGGACAGGGTACTCGATGGAGCCCCAGCATTTT
TRBV3-1/TRBV3-2	NA	TRBJ2-5	NA	CASSQRGDSQYF	TGTGCCAGCAGTCAGAGAGGAGACAGCCAGTACTTC
TRBV29-1	NA	TRBJ2-1	once	CSVVSQSSYNEQFF	TGCAGCGTTGTGTCCCAAAGCTCCTACAATGAGCAGTTCTTC
TRBV5-1	NA	TRBJ2-7	once	CASSLAPTGGTYEQYF	TGCGCCAGCAGCTTAGCCCCCACGGGCGGCACCTACGAGCAGTACTTC
TRBV6-5	NA	TRBJ2-2	NA	CASSLPGHLVLGELFF	TGTGCCAGCAGTTTACCGGGACACCTGGTGCTCGGGGAGCTGTTTTTT
TRBV4-1	NA	TRBJ2-5	NA	CASSQVYQETQYF	TGCGCCAGCAGCCAAGTTTACCAAGAGACCCAGTACTTC
TRBV11-3	TRBD1	TRBJ2-3	NA	CASSLEGQGPDTQYF	TGTGCCAGCAGCTTAGAGGGACAGGGGCCAGATACGCAGTATTTT
TRBV30	TRBD1	TRBJ1-6	NA	CAWSPDRGSSPLHF	TGTGCCTGGAGCCCGGACAGGGGGTCATCACCCCTCCACTTT
TRBV5-6	NA	TRBJ1-4	NA	CASSPTGKGEKLFF	TGTGCCAGCAGCCCCACAGGGAAGGGTGAAAAACTGTTTTTT
TRBV4-2	NA	TRBJ2-7	NA	CASSQDTAAYEQYF	TGTGCCAGCAGCCAAGATACGGCAGCTTACGAGCAGTACTTC
TRBV6-5	NA	TRBJ2-7	NA	CASSYTSDGDYEQYF	TGTGCCAGCAGTTACACCTCAGACGGAGACTACGAGCAGTACTTC
TRBV5-8	NA	TRBJ1-1	NA	CASSHGRMNTEAFF	TGTGCCAGCAGCCATGGACGAATGAACACTGAAGCTTTCTTT
TRBV7-8	TRBD2	TRBJ2-5	once	CASSLEAGDWETQYF	TGTGCCAGCAGCTTAGAAGCGGGAGATTGGGAGACCCAGTACTTC
TRBV7-2	NA	TRBJ2-7	NA	CASSQRFRYEQYF	TGTGCCAGCTCGCAGCGGTTTCGCTACGAGCAGTACTTC
TRBV20-1	NA	TRBJ2-7	NA	CSGWAGLEQYF	TGCAGTGGGTGGGCGGGACTCGAGCAGTACTTC
TRBV6-2/TRBV6-3	TRBD2	TRBJ2-7	NA	CASSYSGGSFPYEQYF	TGTGCCAGCAGTTATTCGGGCGGGAGTTTCCCCTACGAGCAGTACTTC
TRBV18	NA	TRBJ2-5	once	CASSPEGTSRETQYF	TGTGCCAGCTCACCAGAGGGGACCTCCCGGGAGACCCAGTACTTC
TRBV12-5	TRBD1	TRBJ2-7	NA	CASGRGQGDEQYF	TGTGCTAGTGGCCGGGGACAGGGTGACGAGCAGTACTTC
TRBV3-1/TRBV3-2	NA	TRBJ1-5	NA	CASSQGRSNQPQHF	TGTGCCAGCAGCCAAGGGCGAAGCAATCAGCCCCAGCATTTT
TRBV18	NA	TRBJ1-3	NA	CASSPQGSGNTIYF	TGTGCCAGCTCACCACAGGGCTCTGGAAACACCATATATTTT
TRBV2	NA	TRBJ2-3	NA	CASGQISTDTQYF	TGTGCCAGCGGACAGATAAGCACAGATACGCAGTATTTT
TRBV7-9	TRBD2	TRBJ2-1	NA	CASSNIGGGSYNEQFF	TGTGCCAGCAGCAACATTGGGGGAGGGTCCTACAATGAGCAGTTCTTC
TRBV4-2	NA	TRBJ2-7	NA	CASSPGTRLFEQYF	TGTGCCAGCAGCCCCGGGACTCGTCTTTTCGAGCAGTACTTC
TRBV24-1	NA	TRBJ2-5	NA	CATRETGRQETQYF	TGTGCCACCAGAGAGACAGGACGGCAAGAGACCCAGTACTTC
TRBV18	TRBD1	TRBJ2-1	NA	CASSHSDRGYNEQFF	TGTGCCAGCTCGCATTCTGACAGGGGTTACAATGAGCAGTTCTTC
TRBV18	NA	TRBJ2-1	NA	CASSPPLGGHNEQFF	TGTGCCAGCTCACCTCCGCTGGGGGGCCACAATGAGCAGTTCTTC
TRBV4-3	NA	TRBJ2-3	NA	CASSKRSVGSDTQYF	TGCGCCAGCAGCAAGAGGAGCGTTGGTTCGGATACGCAGTATTTT
TRBV7-3	NA	TRBJ2-2	NA	CASSLRGDSTGELFF	TGTGCCAGCAGCTTAAGAGGGGATTCGACCGGGGAGCTGTTTTTT
TRBV20-1	NA	TRBJ2-4	NA	CSASSRGGNIQYF	TGCAGTGCTAGTTCCAGGGGAGGGAACATTCAGTACTTC
TRBV11-2	NA	TRBJ2-7	NA	CASSLGGGRTYEQYF	TGTGCCAGCAGCTTAGGGGGAGGTAGAACCTACGAGCAGTACTTC
TRBV5-1	NA	TRBJ1-2	NA	CASSLDLAGVRGGYTF	TGCGCCAGCAGCTTGGACCTCGCGGGGGTGAGGGGTGGCTACACCTTC